Each of the 13 T cell receptor beta chains below was sequenced from the same sample in a study of metastatic and nonmetastatic thyroid tumors. Using MiXCR, TCRdb re-called clones from the PCR reads. The table shows thousands of clones, with roughly 32% occurring only once. Before thyroid surgery, none of the patients had received any treatment. The sequenced sample was adjacent normal tissue. These receptors were taken from a female donor with papillary thyroid cancer or a benign thyroid nodule (not recorded which). Some clones in this sample may be carry-over from other donors' samples.

V usage is TRBV7-2 and J usage is TRBJ2-3; TRBD1 matches at 8 bases. From germline, CDR1 is SGHTA and CDR2 FQGNSA. V shed 5 bases, J shed 1 base, and the junction held 2 bases outside the gene matches. The CDR3 sequence is 14 residues long. For the CDR3, the DNA is TGTGCCAGCAGCGGACAGGGCGGCACAGATACGCAGTATTTT. It yields the protein CASSGQGGTDTQYF.

This clone has a handful of counts. The chain combines TRBV12-3 or TRBV12-4 with TRBJ2-7, with D possibly TRBD1 on 6 matching bases. CDR3 length: 17 residues. Trimming took 4 bases from V and 6 from J, leaving 25 bases between them. In DNA form, the CDR3 reads TGTGCCAGCAGTTCCCCCCTCAGACAGGCGGCTGAAGGCGAGCAGTACTTC. Translated: CASSSPLRQAAEGEQYF.

This CDR3 is CSTGGVSNEQFF. In DNA, the CDR3 is TGCAGCACGGGAGGTGTCAGCAATGAGCAGTTCTTC. The chain combines TRBV29-1 with TRBJ2-1, with 7 positions matching TRBD2. Trimming removed 8 bases from V and 6 bases from J; junction bases left unmatched: 7. This CDR3 is 12 amino acids long. Germline-derived CDR1 and CDR2 are SQVTM and ANQGSEA.

This clone was seen a few times. This chain connects TRBV6-5 to TRBJ2-7; D is unclear. Trimming shortened V by 2 bases and J by 0 bases, and 11 bases separated the two germline ends. There are 15 residues in the CDR3. CDR1 MNHEY and CDR2 SVGAGI come from the germline V gene. The CDR3 nucleotides are TGTGCCAGCAGTTACAGGGAATCTGCCTCCTACGAGCAGTACTTC. The encoded protein is CASSYRESASYEQYF.

This clone was seen many times. This chain connects TRBV18 to TRBJ1-1, with TRBD1 matching 7 bases. Per germline, CDR1 KGHSH and CDR2 LQKENI. The junction had 3 bases not matched to a gene; V was cut back by 4 bases and J by 1 base. The length of the CDR3 is 14 residues. The CDR3 loop reads CASSLGTANTEAFF. CDR3 DNA: TGTGCCAGCTCACTTGGGACAGCGAACACTGAAGCTTTCTTT.

This clone is judged medium-sized. The rearrangement links TRBV19 to TRBJ2-7; D may be TRBD1 (5 bases). The germline V and J ends were trimmed by 5 bases and 4 bases, with 21 bases remaining between them. This CDR3 spans 16 amino acids. In germline, CDR1 is LNHDA, CDR2 SQIVND (reference sequence). The CDR3 DNA is TGTGCCAGTAGTCTGAGTGGGGCTAGAGGTGTGTACGAGCAGTACTTC. It is translated as CASSLSGARGVYEQYF.

The genes are TRBV5-4 and TRBJ2-7; 9 nucleotides agree with TRBD2. The V segment lost 1 base and the J segment 6 bases; nucleotides outside the gene matches: 5. Germline lookup yields CDR1 SGHNT and CDR2 YYREEE (reference sequence). The CDR3 has 14 amino acids. This chain's CDR3 is CASSLSSGIFEQYF. The CDR3 DNA follows: TGTGCCAGCAGCTTGTCTAGCGGGATCTTCGAGCAGTACTTC.

This chain connects TRBV20-1 to TRBJ1-5; D is unresolved. The CDR3 is 14 amino acids. Trimming shortened V by 2 bases and J by 7 bases, and 15 bases separated the two germline ends. Germline V CDR1 and CDR2: DFQATT, SNEGSKA (reference sequence). The CDR3 nucleotides are TGCAGTGCTAGAAAGGAGGGATTAAGCCAGCCCCAGCATTTT. Amino acid sequence: CSARKEGLSQPQHF.

Only a few counts were recorded for this clone. V usage is TRBV11-2 and J usage is TRBJ2-7, with D tentatively TRBD2 (5 bases). CDR3 size: 16 residues. Trimming took 6 bases from V and 2 from J, leaving 20 bases between them. From germline, CDR1 is SGHAT and CDR2 FQNNGV. CDR3 amino acids: CASRRYGRSRAYEQYF. The CDR3 region has the DNA TGTGCCAGCAGAAGATATGGGCGATCGAGGGCCTACGAGCAGTACTTC.

The V gene is TRBV7-9, the J gene TRBJ2-3; D is unclear. CDR1 is SEHNR and CDR2 is FQNEAQ in the germline V gene (reference sequence). The CDR3 runs to 11 residues. Trimming stripped 3 bases from V and 4 bases from J, with 2 bases between. CDR3 protein: CASSFPDTQYF. CDR3 sequence (DNA): TGTGCCAGCAGCTTCCCAGATACGCAGTATTTT.

The chain uses TRBV27 and TRBJ1-2; TRBD1 aligns across 7 bases. The CDR3 has 15 amino acids. V shed 5 bases and J 0 bases; nucleotides not matched to a gene: 6. Germline CDR1 and CDR2: MNHEY and SMNVEV (reference sequence). The CDR3 loop is CASSPAGTANYGYTF. The CDR3 bases are TGTGCCAGCAGTCCTGCCGGGACAGCTAACTATGGCTACACCTTC.

The CDR3 sequence: CASSYLPGTGQPQHF. CDR3 coding DNA: TGTGCCAGCAGTTACCTACCAGGTACAGGCCAGCCCCAGCATTTT. The chain links TRBV6-5 to TRBJ1-5; tentative D call: TRBD1 (5 bases). The CDR3 consists of 15 residues. V was cut by 2 bases and J by 7 bases, with 15 bases left in between. Germline-derived CDR1 and CDR2 are MNHEY and SVGAGI.

As to this clone: Compared with germline, one end of the junction differs, possibly owing to a read error. This chain connects TRBV2 to TRBJ2-7; 7 nucleotides line up with TRBD2. The CDR3 loop spans 13 amino acids. The germline V gene has CDR1 SNHLY and CDR2 FYNNEI. The CDR3 region has the DNA TGTGCCACCAGTCCTAGCGGAGACGAGGAGCAGTACTTC. Residues: CATSPSGDEEQYF.